The 2 T cell receptor beta chains given below trace back to one sample, sequenced in a study of liver allograft versus peripheral blood T cells. For the study at large: Transplanted-liver and recipient peripheral blood T cell receptor repertoires were compared.

Each CDR3 protein is one row after TCRdb ran MiXCR on the reads. The sample lists around 2,100 distinct CDR3 sequences; roughly a sixth were seen once. Receptors originate from a human patient who had a liver transplant. Some T cells may possibly be graft donor cells.

This clonotype has ten or more counts. J is TRBJ1-1 and V is TRBV20-1; D is ambiguous. V was pared by 1 base and J by 3 bases, with 6 bases between. CDR1 DFQATT and CDR2 SNEGSKA come from the germline V gene (reference sequence). This CDR3 comprises 12 residues. The CDR3 here is CSARVGDTEAFF. CDR3 bases: TGCAGTGCTAGAGTCGGGGACACTGAAGCTTTCTTT.

As regards this clonotype: This likely traces to a read error, being one base from a far larger clone. The chain couples TRBV19 to TRBJ2-1, with a possible D match to TRBD2 (5 bases). CDR3 length: 14 residues. CDR1 is LNHDA, CDR2 SQIVND, per germline (reference sequence). The ends were cut back, 9 bases at V and 6 bases at J, with 18 bases in the middle. CDR3 in amino acids: CASSLALGINEQFF. The CDR3 nucleotides read TGTGCCAGCAGCTTAGCGCTCGGAATCAATGAGCAGTTCTTC.